These 15 T cell receptor beta chains originate from one sample sequenced in a study of radiotherapy plus CTLA-4 blockade in lung cancer. TCRdb's table, derived via immunoSEQ multiplex PCR, lists solely in-frame clones and lacks some. The repertoire includes about 49,000 clones, roughly 84% of them detected once, and 28% sits in the top ten. Sequencing used peripheral blood, obtained from a patient treated with radiotherapy plus ipilimumab. The receptors originated from a human donor with non-small cell lung cancer whose response to radiotherapy plus ipilimumab could not be evaluated.

The genes are TRBV28 and TRBJ2-7; D gene unclear. Trimming took off 3 bases at V and 4 bases at J, with 16 bases between the two ends. Germline values: CDR1 MDHEN, CDR2 SYDVKM. The CDR3 spans 15 residues. In DNA form, the CDR3 reads TGTGCCAGCAGTTTTAAAAGACAAACCGTGTACGAGCAGTACTTC. Protein product: CASSFKRQTVYEQYF. Looking up the rest from reference TRBV28 and TRBJ2-7 gives the full variable domain: DVKVTQSSRYLVKRTGEKVFLECVQDMDHENMFWYRQDPGLGLRLIYFSYDVKMKEKGDIPEGYSVSREKKERFSLILESASTNQTSMYLCASSFKRQTVYEQYFGPGTRLTVT.

This clone was picked up one time. This chain uses TRBV5-1 with TRBJ1-4; TRBD1 matches at 11 bases. Losses at the gene ends were 4 bases for V and 6 bases for J; bases not matched to a gene: 8. CDR3 size: 16 residues. CDR1 SGHRS and CDR2 YFSETQ come from the germline V gene. The CDR3 protein is CASSPGTGGRDEKLFF. CDR3 in DNA: TGCGCCAGCAGCCCGGGGACAGGGGGAAGGGATGAAAAACTGTTTTTT.

The chain is built from TRBV28 and TRBJ1-5; D ambiguous. This CDR3 spans 13 amino acids. CDR1 and CDR2 (germline): MDHEN, SYDVKM. The germline V and J ends were trimmed by 6 bases and 7 bases, with 13 bases remaining between them. The CDR3 bases are TGTGCCAGCAGGCCGCGACTCGGGCAGCCCCAGCATTTT. It translates to CASRPRLGQPQHF.

This clone has a single count. The genes are TRBV6-5 and TRBJ1-2, with TRBD1 as a possible D gene (5 bases). Looked up from germline, CDR1 is MNHEY and CDR2 is SVGAGI. V dropped 5 bases and J dropped 5 bases, with 15 bases sitting between them. This CDR3 is built from 14 residues. In nucleotides, the CDR3 is TGTGCCAGCAGTGGGGGGACCGAACCTTATGGCTACACCTTC. This gives the protein CASSGGTEPYGYTF.

The chain employs TRBV7-2 and TRBJ2-5; D may be TRBD2 (6 bases). With the DNA end fitting TRBJ2-7 better, the J assignment may be wrong. This CDR3 is built from 15 residues. Germline-derived CDR1 and CDR2 are SGHTA and FQGNSA. CDR3 DNA: TGTGCCAGCAGCCCAAGGCGCGGGACGCGGTACGAGCAGTACTTC. Its protein is CASSPRRGTRYEQYF.

V and J are TRBV6-5 and TRBJ1-2, with 9 bases identical to TRBD1. Unmatched junction bases numbered 6, after V lost 6 bases and J lost 7 bases. The V gene's germline CDR1 is MNHEY and CDR2 SVGAGI. This CDR3 comprises 13 residues. CDR3 DNA: TGTGCCAGCAGATTACAGGGGGCGGGTGGCTACACCTTC. This translates into CASRLQGAGGYTF.

V and J are TRBV6-5 and TRBJ1-1; TRBD1 aligns across 7 bases. The junction had 7 bases not matched to a gene; V was cut back by 3 bases and J by 0 bases. Germline CDR1 MNHEY, CDR2 SVGAGI. The CDR3 has 16 residues. The CDR3 nucleotides read TGTGCCAGCAGTTATATAAGGGACAGCATGAACACTGAAGCTTTCTTT. This translates into CASSYIRDSMNTEAFF.

Here the CDR3 reads CASSPRQGRLFF. CDR3 DNA: TGTGCCAGCAGTCCACGACAGGGAAGACTGTTTTTT. This chain links TRBV28 with TRBJ1-4; 7 nucleotides match TRBD1. The V and J ends lost 5 bases and 13 bases, in that order; junction bases with no gene match: 7. This CDR3 is 12 amino acids long. Looked up from germline, CDR1 is MDHEN and CDR2 is SYDVKM.

The J gene is TRBJ2-7, the V gene TRBV28; 11 bases fit TRBD2. This CDR3 spans 16 amino acids. V was pared by 5 bases and J by 1 base, with 7 bases of the junction left unmatched. The V gene's germline CDR1 is MDHEN and CDR2 SYDVKM. CDR3 residues: CASSPKGLAESYEQYF. CDR3 DNA: TGTGCCAGCAGTCCCAAGGGACTAGCGGAATCCTACGAGCAGTACTTC.

V usage is TRBV7-9 and J usage is TRBJ1-4, with a tentative D call TRBD1 (5 bases). Germline CDR1 reads SEHNR; CDR2 reads FQNEAQ (reference sequence). The CDR3 covers 17 residues. The V end lost 5 bases, the J end lost 0 bases, and 16 bases lay between the germline ends. CDR3 sequence reads: CASSHLTAPATNEKLFF. CDR3 bases: TGTGCCAGCAGCCATTTGACAGCCCCGGCAACTAATGAAAAACTGTTTTTT.

The chain recombines TRBV19 with TRBJ2-1; 15 positions agree with TRBD2. CDR3 length: 15 amino acids. Losses at the gene ends were 6 bases for V and 7 bases for J; bases not matched to a gene: 4. CDR1 is LNHDA, CDR2 SQIVND, per germline (reference sequence). CDR3 bases: TGTGCCAGTAGCTTCGGACTAGCGGGAGGGAATGAGCAGTTCTTC. It translates to CASSFGLAGGNEQFF.

The rearrangement joins TRBV5-1 to TRBJ2-3; 9 bases agree with TRBD1. With V trimmed by 4 bases and J by 6 bases, 9 bases remained unmatched. The CDR3 is made up of 15 amino acids. Germline assignment: CDR1 SGHRS and CDR2 YFSETQ. In nucleotides, the CDR3 is TGCGCCAGCAGCCGAGGGGGACAGGGCTGGGATACGCAGTATTTT. This sequence encodes CASSRGGQGWDTQYF.

This chain uses TRBV28 with TRBJ1-1; the D gene is possibly TRBD1 (6 bases). The CDR3 is 16 amino acids. Trimming took off 3 bases at V and 0 bases at J, with 14 bases between the two ends. The V gene's germline CDR1 is MDHEN and CDR2 SYDVKM. CDR3 bases: TGTGCCAGCAGTTTGGGGGGGGCAGGGATGAACACTGAAGCTTTCTTT. Translating it yields CASSLGGAGMNTEAFF. The full variable domain, completed using reference TRBV28 and TRBJ1-1, is DVKVTQSSRYLVKRTGEKVFLECVQDMDHENMFWYRQDPGLGLRLIYFSYDVKMKEKGDIPEGYSVSREKKERFSLILESASTNQTSMYLCASSLGGAGMNTEAFFGQGTRLTVV.

The sample holds a few counts of this clone. The chain links TRBV28 to TRBJ1-2; perhaps TRBD1 as D (6 bases). This CDR3 has 16 residues. The germline V gene has CDR1 MDHEN and CDR2 SYDVKM. Trimming shortened V by 3 bases and J by 6 bases, and 20 bases separated the two germline ends. DNA of the CDR3: TGTGCCAGCAGTTTTTTGCGGGGGCGTAAGGGGCATGGCTACACCTTC. Translation gives CASSFLRGRKGHGYTF.

The chain combines TRBV7-9 with TRBJ1-2; D is possibly TRBD1 (6 bases). The length of the CDR3 is 18 residues. Germline CDR1 is SEHNR and CDR2 is FQNEAQ (reference sequence). V shed 2 bases and J shed 7 bases, with 26 bases lying between them. The CDR3 DNA reads as TGTGCCAGCAGCTTAAAAACAGGGACCATTCGCGATAGTCGTGGCTACACCTTC. It specifies CASSLKTGTIRDSRGYTF.